The 5 T cell receptor beta chains reported below all come from one sample, sequenced in a study of human T cells and chemical hapten exposure. Time point denoted: patch test 2, 6 weeks after DPC sensitization. Treatment: therapeutic diphenylcyclopropenone sensitization with weekly scalp DPC. Each CDR3 protein is one row after TCRdb ran MiXCR on the RACE reads. The sample carries over 100,000 distinct CDR3 sequences, roughly a tenth recorded once. This sample comprised whole blood, obtained in connection with sensitization to the hapten diphenylcyclopropenone (DPC). The receptors originated from a middle-aged woman with alopecia areata. Some clones in this sample may be carry-over from other donors' samples.

This chain connects TRBV7-6 to TRBJ1-1; 9 positions match TRBD1. Trimming at V came to 5 bases and at J to 0 bases, leaving 4 bases not matched to a gene. Germline CDR1 SGHVS, CDR2 FNYEAQ. The length of the CDR3 is 15 residues. CDR3 DNA sequence: TGTGCCAGCAGCGAGGGACAGGGAATGAACACTGAAGCTTTCTTT. Amino acids: CASSEGQGMNTEAFF.

This clonotype was seen once. At one of its ends the junction is not consistent with the germline gene, which may arise from a read error. The rearrangement joins TRBV11-2 to TRBJ1-2; 7 bases align to TRBD1. Germline values: CDR1 SGHAT, CDR2 FQNNGV. The CDR3 spans 14 residues. CDR3 protein: CASSLDWTGYDYTF. The DNA for the CDR3 is TGTGCCAGCAGCTTAGATTGGACAGGCTATGACTACACCTTC.

The V call is TRBV9, the J call TRBJ2-1; D is possibly TRBD1 or TRBD2 (6 bases each). The CDR3 consists of 15 residues. Per germline, CDR1 SGDLS and CDR2 YYNGEE. V was cut by 4 bases and J by 8 bases, with 19 bases left in between. The CDR3 DNA is TGTGCCAGCAGCCAGGAGGGACACCCGTATGATGAGCAGTTCTTC. Protein: CASSQEGHPYDEQFF.

This clonotype occurred many times. The chain has TRBV7-7 and TRBJ2-3; TRBD1 matches 8 bases. CDR3 length: 14 amino acids. V gave up 5 bases and J gave up 3 bases; unmatched junction bases: 4. Germline assignment: CDR1 SSHAT and CDR2 FNYEAQ (reference sequence). The CDR3, as DNA: TGTGCCAGCAGCGCCGACAGGGGTACAGATACGCAGTATTTT. Translation gives CASSADRGTDTQYF. Full variable domain (rest looked up from reference TRBV7-7 and TRBJ2-3): GAGVSQSPRYKVTKRGQDVTLRCDPISSHATLYWYQQALGQGPEFLTYFNYEAQPDKSGLPSDRFSAERPEGSISTLTIQRTEQRDSAMYRCASSADRGTDTQYFGPGTRLTVL.

This clonotype was seen many times. The chain has TRBV2 and TRBJ2-2; 8 bases are a match to TRBD2. CDR1 and CDR2 from the germline V gene are SNHLY and FYNNEI. This CDR3 has 15 residues. V dropped 6 bases and J dropped 5; count of bases not matched to a gene: 8. Here the CDR3 reads CASSPGLGGTGELFF. The CDR3 DNA reads TGTGCCAGCAGCCCGGGACTAGGAGGAACCGGGGAGCTGTTTTTT.